The 18 T cell receptor beta chains reported below all come from one sample, sequenced in a study of early T cells in non-severe SARS-CoV-2 infection. TCRdb reanalysed the 5' RACE reads using MiXCR and keeps one entry per CDR3 protein. Of about 110,000 distinct CDR3 sequences listed, about 12% are singletons. This specimen was whole blood, taken at baseline. Receptors were obtained from an adult who was a healthcare worker with PCR-confirmed SARS-CoV-2 infection or an uninfected control (not recorded which).

The chain couples TRBV29-1 to TRBJ1-1; D gene ambiguous. CDR3 length: 13 amino acids. CDR1 and CDR2 (germline): SQVTM, ANQGSEA. Trimming stripped 6 bases from V and 6 bases from J, with 17 bases between. CDR3 sequence reads: CSVSRSGYPEAFF. CDR3 nucleotide sequence: TGCAGCGTCTCTCGATCTGGGTACCCTGAAGCTTTCTTT. The complete variable domain, with remaining parts taken from reference TRBV29-1 and TRBJ1-1, reads SAVISQKPSRDICQRGTSLTIQCQVDSQVTMMFWYRQQPGQSLTLIATANQGSEATYESGFVIDKFPISRPNLTFSTLTVSNMSPEDSSIYLCSVSRSGYPEAFFGQGTRLTVV.

This clonotype was seen a few times. The chain's CDR3 is CASSLSPSGREQYF. CDR3 DNA sequence: TGTGCCAGCAGCTTGAGTCCTAGCGGCCGGGAGCAGTACTTC. This chain links TRBV5-6 with TRBJ2-7; TRBD2 agrees at 7 bases. The CDR3 length is 14 residues. Germline CDR1 SGHDT, CDR2 YYEEEE. With 1 base clipped from V and 7 bases from J, the junction kept 8 bases outside the gene matches.

Only a few counts were recorded for this clonotype. The J gene is TRBJ2-1, the V gene TRBV30; the D is unclear. Deletions cut 4 bases from V and 8 bases from J, with 9 bases between. Germline-derived CDR1 and CDR2 are GTSNPN and SVGIG (reference sequence). The CDR3 loop spans 11 amino acids. The CDR3 spells CAWTLDYEQFF. DNA for the CDR3: TGTGCCTGGACTTTAGATTATGAGCAGTTCTTC. Based on the CDR3 plus reference TRBV30 and TRBJ2-1, the full variable domain is SQTIHQWPATLVQPVGSPLSLECTVEGTSNPNLYWYRQAAGRGLQLLFYSVGIGQISSEVPQNLSASRPQDRQFILSSKKLLLSDSGFYLCAWTLDYEQFFGPGTRLTVL.

J is TRBJ1-3 and V is TRBV6-2 or TRBV6-3; 7 bases are a match to TRBD1. Per germline, CDR1 MNHEY and CDR2 SVGEGT. The V segment lost 5 bases and the J segment 4 bases; nucleotides outside the gene matches: 14. This CDR3 contains 17 residues. The DNA of the CDR3 is TGTGCCAGCAGTCTCTCCCTCGACAGGGTCGGAGGAAACACCATATATTTT. It specifies CASSLSLDRVGGNTIYF.

There are a few counts of this clonotype. The CDR3 DNA reads TGTGCCAGCAGCGGGGTGGGGGATGAGCAGTTCTTC. Encoded protein: CASSGVGDEQFF. This rearrangement joins TRBV11-3 to TRBJ2-1; either TRBD1 or TRBD2 may fit D (5 bases each). This CDR3 has 12 amino acids. V was trimmed by 5 bases and J by 8 bases, leaving 10 bases between them. Germline CDR1 reads SGHNT; CDR2 reads YENEEA.

This clonotype was detected only a few times. CDR3 coding DNA: TGCAGCGTTGAACCCTGGCAGCGGGGGGCCTACAATGAGCAGTTCTTC. This codes for CSVEPWQRGAYNEQFF. This chain links TRBV29-1 with TRBJ2-1, with TRBD2 matching over 9 bases. Germline V gives CDR1 SQVTM, CDR2 ANQGSEA. V was clipped by 2 bases and J by 2 bases; unmatched bases: 7. The CDR3 is 16 residues long.

This sequence joins TRBV12-3 or TRBV12-4 and TRBJ1-4, with TRBD1 as a possible D gene (5 bases). The V gene lost 6 bases and the J gene lost 6 bases, with 8 bases spanning the gap. There are 12 residues in the CDR3. The CDR3 region has the DNA TGTGCCAGCAGATCGGGACATGAAAAACTGTTTTTT. Protein sequence: CASRSGHEKLFF.

The rearrangement uses TRBV14 and TRBJ1-1; D uncertain. The CDR3 consists of 14 residues. Per germline, CDR1 SGHDN and CDR2 FVKESK. V was pared by 1 base and J by 6 bases, with 12 bases between. The DNA for the CDR3 is TGTGCCAGCAGCCAAGTTGGCTTTGGGGCTGAAGCTTTCTTT. Translated, it gives CASSQVGFGAEAFF.

The chain carries TRBV20-1 and TRBJ1-2; no clear D gene. The length of the CDR3 is 11 residues. V was pared by 3 bases and J by 4 bases, with 6 bases between. Germline V CDR1 and CDR2: DFQATT, SNEGSKA (reference sequence). Here the CDR3 reads CSASVPYGYTF. CDR3 nucleotides: TGCAGTGCTAGTGTACCCTATGGCTACACCTTC.

This clonotype was detected ten times or more. The chain combines TRBV29-1 with TRBJ2-3, with 8 bases that match TRBD2. CDR3 size: 12 residues. V lost 8 bases and J lost 3; bases outside the gene matches: 4. The V gene's germline CDR1 is SQVTM and CDR2 ANQGSEA. CDR3 in amino acids: CSHTSGTDTQYF. The CDR3 region has the DNA TGCAGCCACACTAGCGGTACAGATACGCAGTATTTT.

In its sample, this clonotype was seen a few times. The chain is built from TRBV29-1 and TRBJ2-5; D is undetermined. The CDR3 covers 13 residues. Germline CDR1 is SQVTM and CDR2 is ANQGSEA. The ends were cut back, 7 bases at V and 2 bases at J, with 14 bases in the middle. The CDR3 here is CSAQGRAQETQYF. The CDR3 region has the DNA TGCAGCGCCCAAGGCCGTGCGCAAGAGACCCAGTACTTC.

This clonotype showed up just once. The chain joins TRBV9 to TRBJ2-5; maybe TRBD2 (5 bases). Trimming removed 0 bases at V and 7 bases at J, with 16 bases between. Looked up from germline, CDR1 is SGDLS and CDR2 is YYNGEE. This CDR3 contains 15 residues. The CDR3 sequence is CASSVVGVTTATQYF. CDR3 bases: TGTGCCAGCAGCGTAGTCGGGGTGACCACAGCGACCCAGTACTTC.

This clonotype has only a few counts. This chain uses TRBV5-6 with TRBJ2-7; 11 positions match TRBD2. From germline, CDR1 is SGHDT and CDR2 YYEEEE. With V trimmed by 0 bases and J by 6 bases, 11 bases remained unmatched. The length of the CDR3 is 17 residues. In DNA form, the CDR3 reads TGTGCCAGCAGCTTGGGATTACTAGCGGGGGCGCCCAGCGAGCAGTACTTC. This translates into CASSLGLLAGAPSEQYF. The entire variable domain, with the rest obtained from reference TRBV5-6 and TRBJ2-7, is as follows: DAGVTQSPTHLIKTRGQQVTLRCSPKSGHDTVSWYQQALGQGPQFIFQYYEEEERQRGNFPDRFSGHQFPNYSSELNVNALLLGDSALYLCASSLGLLAGAPSEQYFGPGTRLTVT.

This clonotype was seen a few times. V and J are TRBV15 and TRBJ2-1; no firm D call. The CDR3 sequence is 12 residues long. The V end was cut by 2 bases, the J end by 3 bases, with 2 bases between. Germline V CDR1 and CDR2: LNHNV, YYDKDF (reference sequence). The DNA of the CDR3 is TGTGCCACCAGCAGAAACTACAATGAGCAGTTCTTC. This translates into CATSRNYNEQFF.

The table lists this clonotype with a few counts. The chain joins TRBV6-5 to TRBJ2-1; 9 bases map to TRBD2. The CDR3 is made up of 16 amino acids. V dropped 6 bases and J dropped 7; count of bases not matched to a gene: 13. Germline CDR1 MNHEY, CDR2 SVGAGI. This chain's CDR3 is CASSPQTSGNENEQFF. CDR3 nucleotide sequence: TGTGCCAGCAGCCCGCAGACTAGCGGAAACGAGAATGAGCAGTTCTTC.

This clonotype was observed a few times. V is TRBV7-2 and J is TRBJ1-1; D is unresolved. CDR1 and CDR2 from the germline V gene are SGHTA and FQGNSA. The CDR3 sequence is 14 residues long. Deletions cut 2 bases from V and 0 bases from J, with 7 bases between. The chain's CDR3 is CASSLSAMNTEAFF. As DNA, the CDR3 is TGTGCCAGCAGCTTATCAGCCATGAACACTGAAGCTTTCTTT.

This clonotype has only a few counts. This chain connects TRBV11-2 to TRBJ2-1; tentative D call: TRBD2 (6 bases). Trimming removed 2 bases from V and 9 bases from J, with 14 bases in between. The CDR3 is 14 amino acids. Germline values: CDR1 SGHAT, CDR2 FQNNGV. The DNA for the CDR3 is TGTGCCAGCAGCTTACCGGGAGAGGGTGGTGAGCAGTTCTTC. Its protein is CASSLPGEGGEQFF.

This clonotype occurred a few times. The CDR3 DNA reads as TGTGCCAGCAGCGTACAGGGCTACACTGAAGCTTTCTTT. Translating it yields CASSVQGYTEAFF. This rearrangement joins TRBV7-3 to TRBJ1-1; tentative D call: TRBD1 (6 bases). The CDR3 runs to 13 residues. Germline V gene sequence: CDR1 SGHTA, CDR2 FQGTGA. V was cut by 5 bases and J by 3 bases, with 10 bases left in between.